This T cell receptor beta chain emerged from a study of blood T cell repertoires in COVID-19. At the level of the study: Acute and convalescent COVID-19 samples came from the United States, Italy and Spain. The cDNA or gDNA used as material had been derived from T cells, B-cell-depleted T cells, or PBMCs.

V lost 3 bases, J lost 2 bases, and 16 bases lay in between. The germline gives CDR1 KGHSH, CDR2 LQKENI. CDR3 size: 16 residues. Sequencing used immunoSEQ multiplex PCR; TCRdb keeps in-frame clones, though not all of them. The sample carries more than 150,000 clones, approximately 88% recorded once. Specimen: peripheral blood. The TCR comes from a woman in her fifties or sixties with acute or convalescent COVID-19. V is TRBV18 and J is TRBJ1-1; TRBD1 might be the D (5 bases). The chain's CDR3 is CASSPTQGTHNTEAFF. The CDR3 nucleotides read TGTGCCAGCTCACCCACCCAGGGTACCCACAACACTGAAGCTTTCTTT.